The 23 T cell receptor beta chains presented below share a single source sample, sequenced in a study of control samples from healthy donors and cancer patients. TCRdb keeps only in-frame clones here, not all; method: immunoSEQ multiplex PCR. Of a few hundred thousand clones listed, 90% were seen once; the top ten hold 6% to 7%. Sequencing was done on a sample of PBMCs. Every receptor here comes from a man aged 35 to 55 with head and neck cancer.

The chain carries TRBV6-2 or TRBV6-3 and TRBJ1-1; no firm D call. Germline V gene lookup returns CDR1 MNHEY and CDR2 SVGEGT. This CDR3 region has 14 residues. V was trimmed by 1 base and J by 0 bases, leaving 6 bases between them. CDR3: CASSYYGMNTEAFF. DNA of the CDR3: TGTGCCAGCAGTTACTACGGGATGAACACTGAAGCTTTCTTT.

The J gene is TRBJ2-1, the V gene TRBV12-5, with 7 bases aligning to TRBD2. Germline V lookup: CDR1 LGHNT, CDR2 FRNRAP. This CDR3 is built from 17 residues. Germline trimming cut 6 bases from V and 1 base from J; bases unmatched to any gene: 12. The CDR3 region is CASGPPSGLYSYNEQFF. The CDR3 DNA reads as TGTGCTAGTGGGCCCCCTAGCGGTTTGTATTCCTACAATGAGCAGTTCTTC.

The chain joins TRBV3-1 (or the pseudogene TRBV3-2) to TRBJ2-1; 7 bases fit TRBD2. V lost 0 bases and J lost 5; bases outside the gene matches: 4. From germline, CDR1 is LGHDT and CDR2 YNNKEL (reference sequence). This CDR3 is 15 amino acids long. The CDR3: CASSQDSGSHNEQFF. The DNA of the CDR3 is TGTGCCAGCAGCCAAGATAGCGGGTCCCACAATGAGCAGTTCTTC.

The chain is built from TRBV2 and TRBJ2-2; 11 bases are a match to TRBD2. CDR1 SNHLY and CDR2 FYNNEI come from the germline V gene. The CDR3 spans 16 residues. With 7 bases clipped from V and 7 bases from J, the junction kept 11 bases outside the gene matches. Written as DNA, the CDR3 is TGTGCCAGCATGGTCGGGGCTAGCGGGAGGATCGGGGAGCTGTTTTTT. Its translation: CASMVGASGRIGELFF. The full variable domain, completed using reference TRBV2 and TRBJ2-2, is EPEVTQTPSHQVTQMGQEVILRCVPISNHLYFYWYRQILGQKVEFLVSFYNNEISEKSEIFDDQFSVERPDGSNFTLKIRSTKLEDSAMYFCASMVGASGRIGELFFGEGSRLTVL.

The chain is built from TRBV5-1 and TRBJ2-3, with D possibly TRBD1 on 5 matching bases. V lost 0 bases to trimming and J lost 4 bases, with 15 bases between them. Germline V gene sequence: CDR1 SGHRS, CDR2 YFSETQ. The CDR3 contains 16 residues. The chain's CDR3 is CASSLARWGASDTQYF. DNA for the CDR3: TGCGCCAGCAGCTTGGCTCGTTGGGGCGCCTCAGATACGCAGTATTTT.

This chain uses TRBV10-2 with TRBJ1-5; the D gene is possibly TRBD1 (5 bases). The CDR3 sequence is 15 residues long. The V end was cut by 8 bases, the J end by 0 bases, with 14 bases between. In germline, CDR1 is WSHSY, CDR2 SAAADI. The CDR3 sequence: CASGRAEGSNQPQHF. CDR3 in DNA: TGCGCCAGCGGCAGGGCCGAGGGTAGCAATCAGCCCCAGCATTTT.

V and J are TRBV3-1 (or the pseudogene TRBV3-2) and TRBJ2-2, with D possibly matching TRBD2 (6 bases). V was clipped by 4 bases and J by 6 bases, with 15 bases between them. There are 15 residues in the CDR3. Germline V gene sequence: CDR1 LGHDT, CDR2 YNNKEL (reference sequence). CDR3 in amino acids: CASSRAGRSSGELFF. The CDR3 DNA is TGTGCCAGCAGCCGGGCGGGACGATCTTCCGGGGAGCTGTTTTTT.

This clone appeared a single time. V gene TRBV6-2 or TRBV6-3 combines with J gene TRBJ1-1; TRBD1 aligns across 9 bases. The CDR3 extends over 16 amino acids. CDR1 and CDR2 (germline): MNHEY, SVGEGT. V lost 5 bases and J lost 1; bases outside the gene matches: 8. The CDR3 DNA is TGTGCCAGCAGTGCGTCCCCGGGACAGGGGAACACTGAAGCTTTCTTT. Translation gives CASSASPGQGNTEAFF.

The chain recombines TRBV29-1 with TRBJ1-4; no clear D gene. This CDR3 has 15 amino acids. Germline V gives CDR1 SQVTM, CDR2 ANQGSEA. Trimming pared 4 bases from V and 0 bases from J, leaving 12 bases between. The CDR3 loop reads CSVGRNTATNEKLFF. DNA of the CDR3: TGCAGCGTTGGGAGGAACACTGCAACTAATGAAAAACTGTTTTTT.

This chain connects TRBV28 to TRBJ2-2; D unresolved. Trimming removed 2 bases from V and 4 bases from J, with 5 bases in between. Per germline, CDR1 MDHEN and CDR2 SYDVKM. The CDR3 consists of 13 residues. Written as DNA, the CDR3 is TGTGCCAGCAGTTTAACGGCCACCGGGGAGCTGTTTTTT. Amino acid sequence: CASSLTATGELFF.

This chain connects TRBV15 to TRBJ2-1; D is unclear. Germline CDR1 reads LNHNV; CDR2 reads YYDKDF (reference sequence). The CDR3 covers 14 residues. V lost 3 bases and J 7 bases, leaving 13 bases between the germline ends. The CDR3 reads CATSSLRITNEQFF. The CDR3 coding sequence is TGTGCCACCAGCAGCTTAAGGATCACGAATGAGCAGTTCTTC.

The chain is built from TRBV3-1 (or the pseudogene TRBV3-2) and TRBJ2-7, with 7 bases aligning to TRBD1. Looked up from germline, CDR1 is LGHDT and CDR2 is YNNKEL (reference sequence). The CDR3 is 15 amino acids. V lost 2 bases and J lost 5; bases outside the gene matches: 9. CDR3 sequence reads: CASSQNTGARDEQYF. The DNA of the CDR3 is TGTGCCAGCAGCCAAAATACAGGGGCGCGGGACGAGCAGTACTTC.

This clone has just a few counts. This chain connects TRBV19 to TRBJ1-5, with 9 bases identical to TRBD1. The length of the CDR3 is 14 residues. J gave up 3 bases and V 4 bases, and 1 base lay outside the gene matches. The germline CDR1 and CDR2 sequences are LNHDA and SQIVND (reference sequence). The CDR3 loop is CASSRTGVNQPQHF. The DNA for the CDR3 is TGTGCCAGTAGTAGGACAGGGGTCAATCAGCCCCAGCATTTT.

The rearrangement links TRBV5-5 to TRBJ1-6; tentative D call: TRBD1 (6 bases). The germline V gene encodes CDR1 SGHKS and CDR2 YYEKEE (reference sequence). The V end lost 6 bases, the J end lost 0 bases, and 13 bases lay between the germline ends. There are 16 residues in the CDR3. CDR3 amino acids: CASINTGSSYNSPLHF. CDR3 nucleotide sequence: TGTGCCAGCATCAACACAGGGAGCTCCTATAATTCACCCCTCCACTTT.

V gene TRBV30 combines with J gene TRBJ1-1; weak D call: TRBD1 (5 bases). V lost 7 bases to trimming and J lost 1 base, with 13 bases between them. The CDR3 sequence is 13 residues long. Germline values: CDR1 GTSNPN, CDR2 SVGIG (reference sequence). In DNA form, the CDR3 reads TGTGCCTACAAACATGGGGCGAACACTGAAGCTTTCTTT. This translates into CAYKHGANTEAFF. Full variable domain (missing parts from reference TRBV30 and TRBJ1-1): SQTIHQWPATLVQPVGSPLSLECTVEGTSNPNLYWYRQAAGRGLQLLFYSVGIGQISSEVPQNLSASRPQDRQFILSSKKLLLSDSGFYLCAYKHGANTEAFFGQGTRLTVV.

As regards this clone: A read error may account for a junction end that differs from germline. The rearrangement joins TRBV7-7 to TRBJ2-1; 11 nucleotides agree with TRBD1. The CDR3 is made up of 14 amino acids. Germline V gene lookup returns CDR1 SSHAT and CDR2 FNYEAQ (reference sequence). CDR3 sequence reads: CASSSGQGANEQFF. The CDR3 bases are TGTGCTAGCAGCTCAGGACAGGGGGCGAATGAGCAGTTCTTC.

The chain combines TRBV6-6 with TRBJ2-3; D is uncertain. Germline-derived CDR1 and CDR2 are MNHNY and SVGAGI (reference sequence). The CDR3 totals 15 residues. Between the trimmed V and J ends, which lost 2 bases and 0 bases, there was a span of 9 bases. DNA for the CDR3: TGTGCCAGCAGTTACCCGGACCGGAGCACAGATACGCAGTATTTT. Its protein product is CASSYPDRSTDTQYF.

The V and J genes are TRBV7-9 and TRBJ1-4; TRBD1 matches 7 bases. The J segment lost 4 bases and the V segment lost 5 bases, leaving 7 bases of the junction unmatched. In germline, CDR1 is SEHNR, CDR2 FQNEAQ (reference sequence). The CDR3 covers 15 residues. In nucleotides, the CDR3 is TGTGCCAGCAGCCCCGCCTACAGGGGTAATGAAAAACTGTTTTTT. It encodes CASSPAYRGNEKLFF.

The chain carries TRBV6-1 and TRBJ1-1; D gene unclear. V gave up 2 bases and J gave up 0 bases, with 10 bases separating them. Germline V gene sequence: CDR1 MNHNS, CDR2 SASEGT. This CDR3 region has 15 residues. CDR3 amino acids: CASSELSNMNTEAFF. DNA of the CDR3: TGTGCCAGCAGTGAACTCTCCAATATGAACACTGAAGCTTTCTTT.

The rearrangement links TRBV18 to TRBJ1-2, with D possibly being TRBD1 (5 bases). CDR3 size: 15 residues. The ends were cut back, 2 bases at V and 2 bases at J, with 12 bases in the middle. Germline values: CDR1 KGHSH, CDR2 LQKENI. The CDR3 loop is CASSPSAGINYGYTF. The CDR3, as DNA: TGTGCCAGCTCACCAAGTGCAGGGATCAACTATGGCTACACCTTC.

The chain recombines TRBV7-8 with TRBJ2-3; weak D call: TRBD2 (5 bases). Germline CDR1 and CDR2: SGHVS and FQNEAQ. This CDR3 comprises 15 residues. The V and J ends lost 1 base and 3 bases respectively, with 11 bases between them. CDR3 loop: CASSLVSGGTDTQYF. The DNA of the CDR3 is TGTGCCAGCAGCTTAGTCAGCGGTGGGACAGATACGCAGTATTTT.

There are a few counts of this clone. V usage is TRBV27 and J usage is TRBJ1-2, with 7 bases fitting TRBD1. Trimming at V came to 5 bases and at J to 4 bases, leaving 10 bases not matched to a gene. The CDR3 covers 15 residues. Germline CDR1 and CDR2: MNHEY and SMNVEV (reference sequence). As DNA, the CDR3 is TGTGCCAGCAGTCTTACAGGGGATGAGTTCTATGGCTACACCTTC. This gives the protein CASSLTGDEFYGYTF.

The chain employs TRBV14 and TRBJ2-5; maybe TRBD2 (5 bases). Trimming cost V 4 bases and J 5 bases, with 20 bases left between them. This CDR3 has 16 amino acids. CDR1 SGHDN and CDR2 FVKESK come from the germline V gene. CDR3 DNA: TGTGCCAGCAGCCCCACGGCTCACTTACTAGATGAGACCCAGTACTTC. This translates into CASSPTAHLLDETQYF.